This TCR beta chain appears in the sequencing data of a study of CD8 T cells in Susac syndrome (dated by TCRdb to about 2019). About the full investigation: Whether CD8+ T cell activation and differentiation in Susac syndrome was antigen driven was tested using repertoire sequencing. Findings and caveats that apply to the study as a whole: The number of individuals in the TCR sequencing and HLA analysis was acknowledged as relatively small.

RNA was extracted using the RNeasy kit, and roughly 0.5 to 1 microgram was reverse transcribed with random hexamers. The immunoSEQ multiplex PCR assay, covering 54 Vbeta and 13 Jbeta segments, was used to amplify TCR beta CDR3 regions. To correct PCR amplification bias, a synthetic template baseline was used for both primer optimization and computational correction. The authors' pipeline ran thus. Only productive sequences were kept, with reads annotated to V, D and J genes according to IMGT and analyzed in immunoSEQ Analyzer. Clonality was calculated as one minus the Shannon entropy normalized by log2 of the number of productive unique sequences. For each patient and control, public and private clones were evaluated within the 100 most prevalent clones. Clones were defined as Susac-specific if absent from the healthy and MS cohorts, from over a thousand published viral clones and from other ImmuneACCESS disease sequences. The raw public reads went through TCRdb reprocessing: fastp at Q25, MiXCR clone calling, in-frame beta chains kept. Rows matching on CDR3 protein sequence are summarized as one entry with the most common DNA and genes. The V and J calls were determined by TCRdb, not by the authors. The sample table records fewer than 150,000 distinct CDR3 sequences; nearly 95% of these occur just once. The ten largest clones capture 0.12% of the sample.

Looking up the germline V gene (reference sequence) yields CDR1 LNHDA and CDR2 SQIVND. Spanning cysteine to phenylalanine, the CDR3 consists of 15 amino acids. The retained sequence is limited to the CDR3, 45 bases, with the frame set at the first base. V was cut back by 5 bases and J by 0 bases, leaving a gap of 10 bases between them. Peripheral blood CD8+ and CD4+ T cells from healthy donors, Susac syndrome patients and multiple sclerosis patients were profiled using high-throughput TCR beta sequencing. The healthy donors served as controls matched for age and sex. CD8+ TEMRA cells were enriched by FACS, while bulk CD8+ and CD4+ T cells were purified by magnetic negative isolation. Blood was drawn into EDTA tubes, processed within 24 hours, and PBMCs were isolated by density gradient centrifugation. PBMCs destined for TCR sequencing were cryopreserved in liquid nitrogen and later thawed in a 37 °C water bath. Purity of sorted or isolated CD4+, CD8+ and CD8+ TEMRA cells was at least 90%.

A remark on this clonotype: Its antigen is currently not known. Nothing much larger sits one base from this clone, and base qualities are not available.

The chain employs TRBV19 and TRBJ2-2; the D gene is possibly TRBD2, with 5 bases matching. This TCR derives from a human donor in good health. The sample consisted of CD4+ T cells from PBMCs. The base sequence is TGTGCCAGTAGTTTTGAGGGATCGAACACCGGGGAGCTGTTTTTT. This yields the protein CASSFEGSNTGELFF.